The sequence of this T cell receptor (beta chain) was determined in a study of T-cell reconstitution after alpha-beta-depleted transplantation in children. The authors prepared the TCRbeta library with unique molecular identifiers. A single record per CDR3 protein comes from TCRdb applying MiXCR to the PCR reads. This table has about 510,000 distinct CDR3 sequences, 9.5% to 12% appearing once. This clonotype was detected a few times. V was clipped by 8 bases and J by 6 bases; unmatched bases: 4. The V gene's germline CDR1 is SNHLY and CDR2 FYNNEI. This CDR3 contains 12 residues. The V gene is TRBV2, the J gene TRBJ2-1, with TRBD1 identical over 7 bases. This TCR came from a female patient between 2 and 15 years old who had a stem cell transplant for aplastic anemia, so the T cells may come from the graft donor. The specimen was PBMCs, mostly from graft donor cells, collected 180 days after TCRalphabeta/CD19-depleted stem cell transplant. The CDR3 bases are TGTGCCAGCCCAAGACAGGGCAATGAGCAGTTCTTC. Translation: CASPRQGNEQFF.